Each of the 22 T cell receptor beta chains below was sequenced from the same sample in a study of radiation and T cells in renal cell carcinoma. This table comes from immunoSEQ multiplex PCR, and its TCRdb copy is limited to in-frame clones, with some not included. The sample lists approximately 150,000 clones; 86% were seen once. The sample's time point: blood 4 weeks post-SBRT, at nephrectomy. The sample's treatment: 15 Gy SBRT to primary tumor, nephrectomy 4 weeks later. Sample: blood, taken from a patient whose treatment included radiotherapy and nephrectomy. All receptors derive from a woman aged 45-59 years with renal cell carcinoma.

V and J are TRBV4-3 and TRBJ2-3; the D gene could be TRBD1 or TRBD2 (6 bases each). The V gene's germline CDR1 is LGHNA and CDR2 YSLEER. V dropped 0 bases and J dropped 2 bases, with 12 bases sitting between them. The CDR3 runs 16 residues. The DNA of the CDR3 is TGCGCCAGCAGCCAAGAGGGGGGACAAGTCACAGATACGCAGTATTTT. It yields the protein CASSQEGGQVTDTQYF.

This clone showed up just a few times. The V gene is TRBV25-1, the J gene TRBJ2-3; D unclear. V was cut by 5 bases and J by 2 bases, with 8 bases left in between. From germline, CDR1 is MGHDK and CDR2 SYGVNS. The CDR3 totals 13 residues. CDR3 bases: TGTGCCAGCAGTCTGGGCATCACAGATACGCAGTATTTT. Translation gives CASSLGITDTQYF.

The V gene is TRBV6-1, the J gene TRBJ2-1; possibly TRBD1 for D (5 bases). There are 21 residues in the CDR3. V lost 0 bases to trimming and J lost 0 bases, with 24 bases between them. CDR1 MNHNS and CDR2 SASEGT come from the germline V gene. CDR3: CASSEARQGQPFESSYNEQFF. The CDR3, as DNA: TGTGCCAGCAGTGAAGCTCGGCAGGGTCAACCCTTCGAAAGCTCCTACAATGAGCAGTTCTTC.

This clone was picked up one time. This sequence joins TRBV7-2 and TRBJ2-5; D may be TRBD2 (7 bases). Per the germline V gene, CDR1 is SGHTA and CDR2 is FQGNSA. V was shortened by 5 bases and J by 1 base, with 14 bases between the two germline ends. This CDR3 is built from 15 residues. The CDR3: CASSPFGGAQETQYF. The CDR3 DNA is TGTGCCAGCAGCCCGTTTGGGGGGGCCCAAGAGACCCAGTACTTC.

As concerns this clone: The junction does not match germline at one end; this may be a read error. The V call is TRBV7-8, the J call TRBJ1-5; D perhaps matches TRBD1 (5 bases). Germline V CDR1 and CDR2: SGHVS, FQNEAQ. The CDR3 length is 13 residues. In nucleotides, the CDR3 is TGTGCCAGCAGCTTAGGGGGGGGAGGCCCTAGGGATTTT. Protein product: CASSLGGGGPRDF.

This chain's CDR3 is CASKKSSGANVLTF. For the CDR3, the DNA is TGTGCCAGCAAAAAGAGTTCCGGGGCCAACGTCCTGACTTTC. V gene TRBV2 combines with J gene TRBJ2-6; D remains unclear. Trimming cost V 7 bases and J 4 bases, with 11 bases left between them. Germline loops: CDR1 SNHLY, CDR2 FYNNEI. The CDR3 extends over 14 amino acids.

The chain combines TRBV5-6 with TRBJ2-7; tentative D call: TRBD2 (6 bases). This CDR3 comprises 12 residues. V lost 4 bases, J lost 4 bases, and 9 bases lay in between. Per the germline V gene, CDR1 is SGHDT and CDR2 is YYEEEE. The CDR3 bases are TGTGCCAGCAGCCGACTAGGGTACGAGCAGTACTTC. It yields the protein CASSRLGYEQYF.

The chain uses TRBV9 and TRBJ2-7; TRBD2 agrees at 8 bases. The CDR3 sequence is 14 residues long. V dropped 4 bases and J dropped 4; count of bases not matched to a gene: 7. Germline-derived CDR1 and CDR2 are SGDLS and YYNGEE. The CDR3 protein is CASSWSGGPYEQYF. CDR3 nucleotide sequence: TGTGCCAGCAGCTGGTCGGGAGGGCCGTACGAGCAGTACTTC.

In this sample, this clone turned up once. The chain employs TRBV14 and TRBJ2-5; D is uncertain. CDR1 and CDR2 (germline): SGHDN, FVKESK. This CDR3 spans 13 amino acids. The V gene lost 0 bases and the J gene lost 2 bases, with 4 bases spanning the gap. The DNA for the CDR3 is TGTGCCAGCAGCCAAGATTTGCAAGAGACCCAGTACTTC. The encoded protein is CASSQDLQETQYF.

CDR3 DNA: TGTGCCAGCAGCCCGGGACAGAACACCGGGGAGCTGTTTTTT. The encoded protein is CASSPGQNTGELFF. V gene TRBV5-6 combines with J gene TRBJ2-2; the D gene is possibly TRBD1 (6 bases). This CDR3 is 14 amino acids long. Germline lookup yields CDR1 SGHDT and CDR2 YYEEEE. V was trimmed by 4 bases and J by 1 base, leaving 8 bases between them.

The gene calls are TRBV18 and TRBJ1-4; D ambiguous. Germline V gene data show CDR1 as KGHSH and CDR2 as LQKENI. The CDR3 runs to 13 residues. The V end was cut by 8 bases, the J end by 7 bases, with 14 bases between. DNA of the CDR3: TGTGCCAGCCGGAGGGCGTTAAGTGAAAAACTGTTTTTT. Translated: CASRRALSEKLFF.

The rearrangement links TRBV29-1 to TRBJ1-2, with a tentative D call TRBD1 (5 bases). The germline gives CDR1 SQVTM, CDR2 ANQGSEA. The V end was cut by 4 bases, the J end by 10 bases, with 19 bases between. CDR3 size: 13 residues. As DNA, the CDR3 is TGCAGCGTTGCGCCGGGGCATGACATTCTCTACACCTTC. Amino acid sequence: CSVAPGHDILYTF.

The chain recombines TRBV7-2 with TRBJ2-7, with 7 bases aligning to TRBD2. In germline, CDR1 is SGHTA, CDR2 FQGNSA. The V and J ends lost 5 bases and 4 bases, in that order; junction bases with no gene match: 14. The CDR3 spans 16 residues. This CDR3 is CASSQFGGLNLYEQYF. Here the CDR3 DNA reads TGTGCCAGCAGCCAATTCGGGGGACTAAACCTTTACGAGCAGTACTTC.

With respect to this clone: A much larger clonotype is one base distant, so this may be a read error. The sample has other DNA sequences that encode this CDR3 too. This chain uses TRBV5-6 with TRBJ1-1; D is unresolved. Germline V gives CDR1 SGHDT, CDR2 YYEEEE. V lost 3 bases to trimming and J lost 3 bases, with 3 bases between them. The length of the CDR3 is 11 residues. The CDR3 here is CASSSYTEAFF. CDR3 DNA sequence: TGTGCCAGCAGCTCTTACACTGAAGCTTTCTTT. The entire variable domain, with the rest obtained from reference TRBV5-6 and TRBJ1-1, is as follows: DAGVTQSPTHLIKTRGQQVTLRCSPKSGHDTVSWYQQALGQGPQFIFQYYEEEERQRGNFPDRFSGHQFPNYSSELNVNALLLGDSALYLCASSSYTEAFFGQGTRLTVV.

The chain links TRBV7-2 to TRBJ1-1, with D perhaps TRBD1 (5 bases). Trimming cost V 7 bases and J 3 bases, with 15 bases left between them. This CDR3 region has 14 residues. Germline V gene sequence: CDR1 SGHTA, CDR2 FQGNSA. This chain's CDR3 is CASTPRGGDTEAFF. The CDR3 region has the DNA TGTGCCAGCACCCCTAGGGGCGGTGACACTGAAGCTTTCTTT.

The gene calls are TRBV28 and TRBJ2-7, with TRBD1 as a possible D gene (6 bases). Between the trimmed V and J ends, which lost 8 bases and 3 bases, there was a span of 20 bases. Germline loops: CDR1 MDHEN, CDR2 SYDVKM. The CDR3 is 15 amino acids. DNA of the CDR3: TGTGCCAGCCGTTATTCGTCAGGGACATTCTACGAGCAGTACTTC. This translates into CASRYSSGTFYEQYF.

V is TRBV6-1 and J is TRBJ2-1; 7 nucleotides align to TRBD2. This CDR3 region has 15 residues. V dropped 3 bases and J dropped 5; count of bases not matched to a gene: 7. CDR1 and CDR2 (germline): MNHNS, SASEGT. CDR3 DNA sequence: TGTGCCAGCAGTGAGGGTCTAGCGGTAAACAATGAGCAGTTCTTC. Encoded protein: CASSEGLAVNNEQFF.

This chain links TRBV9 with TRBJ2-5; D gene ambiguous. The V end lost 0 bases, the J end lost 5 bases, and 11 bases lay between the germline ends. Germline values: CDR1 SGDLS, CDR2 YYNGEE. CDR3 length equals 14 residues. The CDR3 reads CASSVDELAETQYF. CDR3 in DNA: TGTGCCAGCAGCGTAGATGAGTTGGCGGAGACCCAGTACTTC.

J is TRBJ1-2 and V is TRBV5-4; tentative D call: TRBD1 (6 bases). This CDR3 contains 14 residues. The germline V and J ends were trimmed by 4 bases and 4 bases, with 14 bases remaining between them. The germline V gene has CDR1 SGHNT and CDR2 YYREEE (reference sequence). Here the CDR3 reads CASSPEGGTYGYTF. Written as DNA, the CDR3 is TGTGCCAGCAGCCCCGAGGGGGGGACCTATGGCTACACCTTC.

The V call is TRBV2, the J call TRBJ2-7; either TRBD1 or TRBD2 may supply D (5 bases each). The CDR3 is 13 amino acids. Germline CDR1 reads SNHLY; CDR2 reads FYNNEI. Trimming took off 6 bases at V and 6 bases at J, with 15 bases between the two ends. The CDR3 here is CASRGQDGGEQYF. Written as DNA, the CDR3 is TGTGCCAGCAGGGGTCAGGATGGGGGCGAGCAGTACTTC. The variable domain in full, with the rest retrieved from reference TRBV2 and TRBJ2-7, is EPEVTQTPSHQVTQMGQEVILRCVPISNHLYFYWYRQILGQKVEFLVSFYNNEISEKSEIFDDQFSVERPDGSNFTLKIRSTKLEDSAMYFCASRGQDGGEQYFGPGTRLTVT.

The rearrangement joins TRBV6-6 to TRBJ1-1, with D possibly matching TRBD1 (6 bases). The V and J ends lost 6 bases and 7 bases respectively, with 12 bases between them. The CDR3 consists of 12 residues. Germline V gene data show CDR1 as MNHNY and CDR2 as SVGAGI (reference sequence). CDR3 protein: CASRRDTNEAFF. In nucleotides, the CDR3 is TGTGCCAGCAGAAGGGACACAAATGAAGCTTTCTTT.

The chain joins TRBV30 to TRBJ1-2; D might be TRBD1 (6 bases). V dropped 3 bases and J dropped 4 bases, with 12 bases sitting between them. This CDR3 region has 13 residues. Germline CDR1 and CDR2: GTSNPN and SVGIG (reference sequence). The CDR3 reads CAWRGGLGYGYTF. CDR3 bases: TGTGCCTGGAGGGGGGGGCTCGGCTATGGCTACACCTTC.